This entry lists 6 T cell receptor beta chains sequenced from one sample in a study of blood T cell repertoires in COVID-19. Profiling relied on immunoSEQ multiplex PCR, and the TCRdb table lists in-frame clones only, not all of them. Altogether over 200,000 clones are present, around 83% being singletons, with the ten largest covering about 9%. Input material: peripheral blood. Receptors were obtained from a man aged 35-49 years with active or convalescent COVID-19.

J is TRBJ1-2 and V is TRBV12-1. TRBV12-1 is flagged as a pseudogene. The CDR3 has 14 amino acids. This CDR3 reads CASSLSEGQDGYTF. CDR3 DNA: TGTGCCAGCAGCTTAAGTGAGGGCCAGGATGGCTACACCTTC.

V usage is TRBV10-1 and J usage is TRBJ1-2; TRBD1 is a possible D gene (5 bases). This CDR3 comprises 13 residues. From germline, CDR1 is WNHNN and CDR2 SYGVQD (reference sequence). Deletions cut 6 bases from V and 4 bases from J, with 12 bases between. The CDR3 nucleotides read TGCGCCAGCAGCGCGGGACCGGCCTATGGCTACACCTTC. It codes for CASSAGPAYGYTF.

The genes are TRBV6-5 and TRBJ1-1; 7 nucleotides agree with TRBD1. V gave up 9 bases and J gave up 0 bases; unmatched junction bases: 4. This CDR3 has 13 amino acids. Germline CDR1 reads MNHEY; CDR2 reads SVGAGI. The CDR3 loop is CASNRGLNTEAFF. In DNA form, the CDR3 reads TGTGCCAGTAACAGGGGCCTGAACACTGAAGCTTTCTTT.

The J gene is TRBJ2-7, the V gene TRBV6-1, with D unclear. The CDR3 covers 12 residues. CDR1 and CDR2 from the germline V gene are MNHNS and SASEGT. V was pared by 8 bases and J by 3 bases, with 11 bases between. CDR3 nucleotide sequence: TGTGCCAGCTTACTCCCGCTCTACGAGCAGTACTTC. It specifies CASLLPLYEQYF.

V is TRBV1 and J is TRBJ2-7; TRBD1 was called by the table and not checked on the DNA. TRBV1 is shown as a pseudogene. This CDR3 has 17 amino acids. CDR3 loop: CTSEIGDRDRHTYEQYF. The CDR3, as DNA: TGCACCAGCGAGATCGGTGACCGGGACAGGCACACCTACGAGCAGTACTTC.

V gene TRBV6-1 combines with J gene TRBJ1-1; D possibly corresponds to TRBD1 (5 bases). The V end was cut by 2 bases, the J end by 4 bases, with 14 bases between. The germline CDR1 and CDR2 sequences are MNHNS and SASEGT. The CDR3 covers 15 residues. The DNA for the CDR3 is TGTGCCAGCAGTGAAAACTGGGGCGGGAGCACTGAAGCTTTCTTT. Translation gives CASSENWGGSTEAFF.